These T cell receptor beta chains were read from a single sample in a study of tumor-infiltrating lymphocytes in oesophageal squamous cell carcinoma. TCRdb passed the PCR reads through MiXCR, listing each CDR3 protein once. The table lists about 12,000 distinct CDR3 sequences, 45% to 55% of them singletons. Sequenced sample: normal esophageal tissue next to the tumor. Receptors originate from a male donor with esophageal squamous cell carcinoma. CDR3s include the opening cysteine and the closing phenylalanine or tryptophan. A D gene is named only where the DNA matches it firmly. Rows give clone size only sometimes, using once, few, many, or a class for an expanded clone.

J gene	V gene	D gene	clone size	CDR3 DNA	CDR3 protein
TRBJ2-1	TRBV7-8	.	.	TGTGCCAGCAGCTTATCCCGAGGCTCTAATGAGCAGTTCTTC	CASSLSRGSNEQFF
TRBJ2-5	TRBV7-6	.	.	TGTGCCAGCAGCTTAGTTTTGGGGTACCAAGAGACCCAGTACTTC	CASSLVLGYQETQYF
TRBJ2-5	TRBV7-3	TRBD1	medium-sized	TGTGCCAGCAGCTTGGACAGGGCGTCTCAAGAGACCCAGTACTTC	CASSLDRASQETQYF
TRBJ2-1	TRBV7-8	.	few	TGTGCCAGCAGCTTGTTAAATGAGCAGTTCTTC	CASSLLNEQFF
TRBJ2-1	TRBV7-2	TRBD2	once	TGTGCCAGCAGCTTTGGGACTAGTGTCGCCAATGAGCAGTTCTTC	CASSFGTSVANEQFF
TRBJ2-5	TRBV7-3	TRBD1	.	TGTGCCAGCAGCTTAACCGGGACAGGGCAAGAGACCCAGTACTTC	CASSLTGTGQETQYF
TRBJ2-1	TRBV5-6	TRBD2	many	TGTGCCAGCAGCTTGTCTGCGGGAGCCTTTTTGAATGAGCAGTTCTTC	CASSLSAGAFLNEQFF
TRBJ2-5	TRBV7-3	TRBD1	once	TGTGCCAGCATCTCTGACAGGGGGAGATCCCTAATCGAGACCCAGTACTTC	CASISDRGRSLIETQYF
TRBJ2-2	TRBV27	.	once	TGTGCCAGCAGCAGATCGGACAGAAACACCGGGGAGCTGTTTTTT	CASSRSDRNTGELFF
TRBJ2-1	TRBV7-9	TRBD2	large	TGTGCCAGCAGGATTAGCGGGACCCTATCCTACAATGAGCAGTTCTTC	CASRISGTLSYNEQFF
TRBJ2-3	TRBV6-1	.	many	TGTGCCAGCAGTGAAGCAATATCGCCTACGCAGTATTTT	CASSEAISPTQYF
TRBJ1-5	TRBV27	.	.	TGTGCCAGCAGTTTAGCGGGTCAGTCCAATCAGCCCCAGCATTTT	CASSLAGQSNQPQHF
TRBJ2-1	TRBV7-3	TRBD1	.	TGTGCCAGCAGCTTAACCGGACAGGGGTATGAGCAGTTCTTC	CASSLTGQGYEQFF